Listed below are T cell receptor beta chains from one sample, sequenced in a study of T-cell reconstitution after alpha-beta-depleted transplantation in children. TCRdb processed the PCR reads anew with MiXCR; each CDR3 protein has one entry. The sample shows hundreds of thousands of distinct CDR3 sequences, roughly 15% of them seen only once. The specimen was PBMCs, mostly from graft donor cells, collected 360 days after TCRalphabeta/CD19-depleted stem cell transplant. These receptors were taken from a male patient between 5 and 17 years old who had a stem cell transplant for acute lymphoblastic leukemia, so the T cells may come from the graft donor. The CDR3 runs from the conserved cysteine through the conserved F or W. A D gene is named only where the DNA matches it firmly. Only some rows state a clone size, as once, few, many or a class for expanded clones.

>TRBJ2-2|TRBD1|-|TRBV11-3
CASSHWDRERTGELFF
TGTGCCAGCAGCCACTGGGACAGGGAAAGGACCGGGGAGCTGTTTTTT
>TRBJ2-5|TRBD2|few|TRBV11-2
CASSFSSGVPGTQYF
TGTGCCAGCAGCTTCTCTAGCGGGGTTCCTGGGACCCAGTACTTC
>TRBJ2-5|-|many|TRBV12-3/TRBV12-4
CASSPGGLQETQYF
TGTGCCAGCAGCCCAGGCGGGTTACAAGAGACCCAGTACTTC
>TRBJ2-1|TRBD2|many|TRBV12-3/TRBV12-4
CASSKGLAGVYEQFF
TGTGCCAGCAGTAAGGGACTAGCGGGAGTCTATGAGCAGTTCTTC
>TRBJ2-7|-|-|TRBV12-3/TRBV12-4
CASSFRWEQYF
TGTGCCAGCAGTTTTCGCTGGGAGCAGTACTTC
>TRBJ2-3|-|few|TRBV12-3/TRBV12-4
CASSPRASFGPDTQYF
TGTGCCAGCAGTCCCCGGGCCTCGTTCGGGCCAGATACGCAGTATTTT
>TRBJ1-1|TRBD1|few|TRBV5-1
CASHRGGNTEAFF
TGCGCCAGCCACAGGGGGGGGAACACTGAAGCTTTCTTT
>TRBJ1-6|-|many|TRBV6-6
CASRSYGHHNSPLHF
TGTGCCAGCAGATCTTACGGACACCATAATTCACCCCTCCACTTT
>TRBJ2-1|TRBD2|few|TRBV3-1
CASSQGGTSGWSNHNEQFF
TGTGCCAGCAGCCAAGGGGGGACTAGCGGGTGGTCAAATCACAATGAGCAGTTCTTC
>TRBJ2-2|TRBD1|many|TRBV11-2
CASSLVWTGVGELFF
TGTGCCAGCAGCTTAGTTTGGACAGGGGTCGGGGAGCTGTTTTTT
>TRBJ2-1|TRBD2|few|TRBV6-1
CASSRLAGAGREQFF
TGTGCCAGCAGTAGACTAGCGGGAGCGGGGAGGGAGCAGTTCTTC
>TRBJ2-3|TRBD2|-|TRBV11-2
CASSPAGGTDTQYF
TGTGCCAGCAGCCCAGCGGGAGGCACAGATACGCAGTATTTT
>TRBJ2-7|TRBD2|-|TRBV4-1
CASSQEGRREALDEQYF
TGCGCCAGCAGCCAAGAAGGGAGGCGGGAGGCCTTGGACGAGCAGTACTTC
>TRBJ2-7|TRBD2|few|TRBV20-1
CSALPTGLASYEQYF
TGCAGTGCCCTACCCACCGGACTAGCCTCCTACGAGCAGTACTTC
>TRBJ2-7|-|few|TRBV10-2
CATRDAVVGEQYF
TGCGCCACCCGGGACGCCGTCGTGGGCGAGCAGTACTTC
>TRBJ2-5|TRBD2|-|TRBV7-2
CASSTPSGETQYF
TGTGCCAGCAGCACGCCTAGCGGGGAGACCCAGTACTTC
>TRBJ2-7|-|many|TRBV3-1
CASSYTRSYEQYF
TGTGCCAGCAGCTACACTCGGAGCTACGAGCAGTACTTC
>TRBJ2-2|-|-|TRBV5-1
CASSSGIWDTGELFF
TGCGCCAGCAGCTCCGGGATCTGGGACACCGGGGAGCTGTTTTTT
>TRBJ1-1|-|few|TRBV5-1
CASSLEGFLGGETEAFF
TGCGCCAGCAGCTTGGAGGGGTTTCTGGGAGGGGAGACTGAAGCTTTCTTT
>TRBJ2-1|-|few|TRBV5-1
CASAQRTGSYNEQFF
TGCGCCAGCGCCCAGAGGACGGGCTCCTACAATGAGCAGTTCTTC
>TRBJ1-4|TRBD1|-|TRBV29-1
CSVETGGGNEKLFF
TGCAGCGTTGAGACAGGGGGCGGTAATGAAAAACTGTTTTTT